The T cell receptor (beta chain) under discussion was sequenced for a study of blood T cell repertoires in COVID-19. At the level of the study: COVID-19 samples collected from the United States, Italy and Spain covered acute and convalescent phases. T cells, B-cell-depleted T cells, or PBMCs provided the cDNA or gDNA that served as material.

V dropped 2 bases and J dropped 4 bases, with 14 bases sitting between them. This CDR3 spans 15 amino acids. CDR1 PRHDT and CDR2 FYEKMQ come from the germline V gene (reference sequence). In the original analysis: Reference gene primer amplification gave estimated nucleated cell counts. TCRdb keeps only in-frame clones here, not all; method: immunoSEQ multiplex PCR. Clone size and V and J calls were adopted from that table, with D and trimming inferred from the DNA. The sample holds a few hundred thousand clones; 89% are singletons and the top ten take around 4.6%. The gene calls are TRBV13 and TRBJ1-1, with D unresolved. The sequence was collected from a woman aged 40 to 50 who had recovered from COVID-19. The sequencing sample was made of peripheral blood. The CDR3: CASSLNTGGSTEAFF. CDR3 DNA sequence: TGTGCCAGCAGCTTAAACACCGGAGGGTCCACTGAAGCTTTCTTT.